The 7 T cell receptor beta chains below were found in one sample sequenced in a study of T cells in Graves' hyperthyroidism and ophthalmopathy (dated by TCRdb to between 2018 and 2020). The library came from multiplex PCR. The data were produced on an Illumina HiSeq 2000. TCR beta CDR3 regions were amplified from RNA transcripts. The first round of RT-PCR for the TCR CDR3 was performed with the HTBI primer set and the Qiagen OneStep RT-PCR kit. TCRdb ran its own pipeline on the public reads, namely fastp trimming at Q25 and MiXCR clone calling, and kept in-frame beta chains. Records with the same CDR3 protein are collapsed into one entry carrying the most frequent genes and DNA. Here the sample has under 350,000 distinct CDR3 sequences; approximately 22% occur a single time. The top ten clones comprise less than 65% of the sample. The sequenced material came from blood. Receptors were obtained from a woman aged 45-60 years with Graves' hyperthyroidism.

This clonotype was counted at least ten times. V and J are TRBV12-3 or TRBV12-4 and TRBJ1-3; 8 bases align to TRBD1. Trimming took 6 bases from V and 1 from J; bases not matched to a gene: 5. This CDR3 has 15 residues. The CDR3 DNA sequence: TGTGCCAGCAGCCCAGGACAGGGTTCTGGAAACACCATATATTTT. Its translation is CASSPGQGSGNTIYF.

This clonotype was counted many times. The CDR3 is CAIRSGGQGSGELFF. The CDR3, as DNA: TGTGCCATCCGATCCGGTGGACAGGGCTCCGGGGAGCTGTTTTTT. The chain joins TRBV2 to TRBJ2-2, with TRBD1 matching over 8 bases. The V gene's germline CDR1 is SNHLY and CDR2 FYNNEI. V lost 10 bases to trimming and J lost 6 bases; unmatched junction nucleotides: 13. CDR3 size: 15 residues.

The CDR3 DNA follows: TGTGCCAGTAGTAACCGGAGGCGGGGTAATGAAAAACTGTTTTTT. This encodes CASSNRRRGNEKLFF. This chain uses TRBV19 with TRBJ1-4; D gene ambiguous. Germline V lookup: CDR1 LNHDA, CDR2 SQIVND (reference sequence). Trimming pared 4 bases from V and 4 bases from J, leaving 13 bases between. There are 15 residues in the CDR3.

The chain combines TRBV6-1 with TRBJ2-1, with TRBD2 matching 8 bases. The CDR3 sequence is 16 residues long. The ends lost 6 bases at V and 8 bases at J; junction bases unmatched: 15. Germline CDR1 is MNHNS and CDR2 is SASEGT. The CDR3 nucleotides are TGTGCCAGCAGCCGCGCCGGGACTAGAGGGACTCATGAGCAGTTCTTC. Encoded protein: CASSRAGTRGTHEQFF.

This clonotype has ten or more counts. The rearrangement joins TRBV12-3 or TRBV12-4 to TRBJ2-1; D is possibly TRBD2 (6 bases). The CDR3 has 16 amino acids. V lost 1 base to trimming and J lost 3 bases, with 13 bases between them. The CDR3 protein is CASSLGGRDFYNEQFF. CDR3 DNA sequence: TGTGCCAGCAGTTTAGGTGGGCGGGATTTCTACAATGAGCAGTTCTTC.

This clonotype was detected ten times or more. The V and J genes are TRBV9 and TRBJ2-5; D possibly uses TRBD1 or TRBD2 (6 bases each). The length of the CDR3 is 14 residues. V was trimmed by 4 bases and J by 5 bases, leaving 15 bases between them. Germline values: CDR1 SGDLS, CDR2 YYNGEE. The CDR3 protein is CASSKGGLRETQYF. DNA of the CDR3: TGTGCCAGCAGCAAAGGGGGGCTTAGGGAGACCCAGTACTTC.

In its sample, this clonotype was seen once. This chain uses TRBV2 with TRBJ2-2; 9 bases are shared with TRBD2. The CDR3 extends over 17 amino acids. Trimming took 5 bases from V and 2 from J; bases not matched to a gene: 9. Germline CDR1 reads SNHLY; CDR2 reads FYNNEI. The CDR3 region is CASSPGFSGRNTGELFF. In nucleotides, the CDR3 is TGTGCCAGCAGTCCTGGTTTTAGCGGGAGAAACACCGGGGAGCTGTTTTTT.